This section outlines one T cell receptor beta chain sequence together with its context. Looked up from germline, CDR1 is SGDLS and CDR2 is YYNGEE. J lost 5 bases, V lost 7 bases, and 6 bases had no gene match. The CDR3 consists of 14 residues. These data are taken from a study of cytomegalovirus exposure and HLA in healthy donors. 13 Jbeta primers and 60 Vbeta primers were used for the PCR. The method was immunoSEQ multiplex PCR; TCRdb's version includes in-frame clones alone and lacks a portion of them. Among some 130,000 clones listed, approximately 80% were seen once. The V and J genes are TRBV9 and TRBJ2-5; 12 nucleotides match TRBD2. Sequenced sample: PBMCs. The TCR comes from a male donor in good health and CMV-seronegative. The CDR3 spells CASGLAGGQETQYF. DNA for the CDR3: TGTGCCAGCGGGCTAGCGGGGGGGCAGGAGACCCAGTACTTC.